These T cell receptor beta chains were read from a single sample in a study of shared clonotypes between healthy human individuals. This table comes from immunoSEQ multiplex PCR, and its TCRdb copy is limited to in-frame clones, with some not included. The repertoire holds about 800,000 clones, with about 96% as singletons. Material: naive CD8+ T cells sorted from blood. The receptors originated from a man aged 25-40 years in good health. Both conserved end residues are part of each CDR3. A D gene is named only where the DNA matches it firmly. The size field is filled for only some rows; it gives once, few, many or a size class.

TRBV7-6,NA,TRBD1,TRBJ2-1,TGTGCCAGCAGCTTTGGGACAGGGGGCAATGAGCAGTTCTTC,CASSFGTGGNEQFF
TRBV27,once,NA,TRBJ1-2,TGTGCCAGCAGTTTTGGAGCAGGCGGACCCTCCTATGGCTACACCTTC,CASSFGAGGPSYGYTF
TRBV19,NA,NA,TRBJ2-7,TGTGCCAGTAGCCACCAAGGGGGGGATCAGTACTTC,CASSHQGGDQYF
TRBV29-1,NA,NA,TRBJ2-7,TGCAGCGTTTTGCTGGGAGACACAGGCAAGGCCTACGAGCAGTACTTC,CSVLLGDTGKAYEQYF
TRBV5-6,NA,NA,TRBJ2-1,TGTGCCAGCAGCTTGGCTGGCTACTCCTACAATGAGCAGTTCTTC,CASSLAGYSYNEQFF
TRBV5-4,NA,TRBD2,TRBJ2-3,TGTGCCAGCAGGTCGGGACTAACAGATACGCAGTATTTT,CASRSGLTDTQYF
TRBV4-1,NA,NA,TRBJ1-1,TGCGCCAGCAGCCAAGAAGGGACCTCGCTGGGCACTGAAGCTTTCTTT,CASSQEGTSLGTEAFF
TRBV6-5,NA,TRBD2,TRBJ2-3,TGTGCCAGCAGTTACCGTAGCGGGAGTGCGGGAGATACGCAGTATTTT,CASSYRSGSAGDTQYF
TRBV4-3,once,TRBD2,TRBJ2-7,TGCGCCAGCAGCCAAGATCGTAGCGGGAGTTACGAGCAGTACTTC,CASSQDRSGSYEQYF
TRBV9,NA,NA,TRBJ2-3,TGTGCCAGCAGCGTAGGGGATATCTCCACAGATACGCAGTATTTT,CASSVGDISTDTQYF
TRBV7-9,NA,NA,TRBJ1-4,TGTGCCAGCAGCTCTTTCGAGAAGGGTGAAAAACTGTTTTTT,CASSSFEKGEKLFF
TRBV7-9,NA,NA,TRBJ2-5,TGTGCCAGCAGCTCCGGGCGGGTGTACCAAGAGACCCAGTACTTC,CASSSGRVYQETQYF
TRBV27,NA,NA,TRBJ2-1,TGTGCCAGCAGTTTGGGAGGCCCCTACAATGAGCAGTTCTTC,CASSLGGPYNEQFF
TRBV29-1,NA,TRBD1,TRBJ1-1,TGCAGCGTTGTTACAGGGGGCTACACTGAAGCTTTCTTT,CSVVTGGYTEAFF
TRBV11-3,NA,NA,TRBJ2-5,TGTGCCAGCAGCTTCCAGGGTTCGGAGACCCAGTACTTC,CASSFQGSETQYF
TRBV27,NA,NA,TRBJ2-5,TGTGCCAGCAGTTCCCAAAAAGGGGCGGCATACCAAGAGACCCAGTACTTC,CASSSQKGAAYQETQYF
TRBV30,NA,TRBD1,TRBJ1-2,TGTGCCTGGACCCCGGGACAGGACTATGGCTACACCTTC,CAWTPGQDYGYTF
TRBV5-1,NA,NA,TRBJ2-7,TGCGCCAGCAGCTTCCGTGAGGACAGAGCCTACGAGCAGTACTTC,CASSFREDRAYEQYF
TRBV7-6,NA,NA,TRBJ2-1,TGTGCCAGCAGCTTAGAGGCCGTGGAGCAGTTCTTC,CASSLEAVEQFF
TRBV10-3,NA,TRBD2,TRBJ2-1,TGTGCCATCAGTGATAAGGGGACTAGAACTGAGCAGTTCTTC,CAISDKGTRTEQFF
TRBV18,NA,NA,TRBJ2-1,TGTGCCAGCTCACCCGAGGACAATGAGCAGTTCTTC,CASSPEDNEQFF
TRBV15,NA,TRBD1,TRBJ2-7,TGTGCCACCTGGGACAGGGGGGAAGAGCAGTACTTC,CATWDRGEEQYF
TRBV5-4,NA,NA,TRBJ2-3,TGTGCCAGCAGCCACTGGTCTAGCACAGATACGCAGTATTTT,CASSHWSSTDTQYF
TRBV27,NA,TRBD1,TRBJ2-7,TGTGCCAGCAGGGACCGACGGACAGGCTACAACGAGCAGTACTTC,CASRDRRTGYNEQYF
TRBV5-1,NA,NA,TRBJ2-2,TGCGCCAGCAGCCCGGGACAAAACACCGGGGAGCTGTTTTTT,CASSPGQNTGELFF
TRBV10-3,once,TRBD1,TRBJ2-1,TGTGCCATCAGTGAACCGGGACAGGGAGACAATGAGCAGTTCTTC,CAISEPGQGDNEQFF
TRBV10-1,NA,TRBD2,TRBJ2-7,TGCGCCAGCAGTGACGGGACTAACGGCCGTTACGAGCAGTACTTC,CASSDGTNGRYEQYF
TRBV5-1,NA,TRBD2,TRBJ2-3,TGCGCCAGCAGCTTGAACTTAGCGGGAGGGCCCACAGATACGCAGTATTTT,CASSLNLAGGPTDTQYF
TRBV20-1,once,NA,TRBJ2-1,TGCAGTGCTAGAGAAGGACTCGGGCAGTTCTTC,CSAREGLGQFF
TRBV5-4,NA,TRBD1,TRBJ2-7,TGTGCCAGCAGCAATGCGGACAGGGACCTCTACGAGCAGTACTTC,CASSNADRDLYEQYF
TRBV28,once,NA,TRBJ2-6,TGTGCCAGCAGTTCCTATGTACTAGAGGTCCTGGAAGGGGCCAACGTCCTGACTTTC,CASSSYVLEVLEGANVLTF
TRBV29-1,once,TRBD2,TRBJ2-1,TGCAGCGTTATCAGTACTAGCGATCCTCCCCCCCGCTACAATGAGCAGTTCTTC,CSVISTSDPPPRYNEQFF
TRBV7-9,NA,NA,TRBJ2-3,TGTGCCACCCGGGCGAGGGCGGTTAGCACAGATACGCAGTATTTT,CATRARAVSTDTQYF